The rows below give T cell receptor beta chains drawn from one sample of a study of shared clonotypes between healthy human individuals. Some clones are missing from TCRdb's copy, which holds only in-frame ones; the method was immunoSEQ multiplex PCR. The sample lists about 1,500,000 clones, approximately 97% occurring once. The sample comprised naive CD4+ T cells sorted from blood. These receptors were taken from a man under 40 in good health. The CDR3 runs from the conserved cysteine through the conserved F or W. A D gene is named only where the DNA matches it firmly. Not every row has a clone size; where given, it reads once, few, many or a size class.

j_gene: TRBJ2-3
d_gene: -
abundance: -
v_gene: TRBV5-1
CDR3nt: TGCGCCAGCAGCTCTGGTTCCGGGGATTATTACACAGATACGCAGTATTTT
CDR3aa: CASSSGSGDYYTDTQYF

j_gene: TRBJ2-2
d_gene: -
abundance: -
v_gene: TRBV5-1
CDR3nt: TGCGCCAGCAGCTTGGTTCCAAGCGGGGAGCTGTTTTTT
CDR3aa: CASSLVPSGELFF

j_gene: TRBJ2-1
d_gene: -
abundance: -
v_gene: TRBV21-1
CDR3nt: TGTGCCAGCAACCCCCCTTTATACAATGAGCAGTTCTTC
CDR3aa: CASNPPLYNEQFF

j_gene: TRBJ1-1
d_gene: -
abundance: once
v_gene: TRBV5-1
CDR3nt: TGCGCCAGCAGCCTCCTCGGGGGGGACCAAACTGAAGCTTTCTTT
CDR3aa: CASSLLGGDQTEAFF

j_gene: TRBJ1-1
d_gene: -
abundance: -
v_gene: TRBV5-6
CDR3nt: TGTGCCAGCAGCTTATTGACAGAAGTGAACACTGAAGCTTTCTTT
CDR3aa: CASSLLTEVNTEAFF

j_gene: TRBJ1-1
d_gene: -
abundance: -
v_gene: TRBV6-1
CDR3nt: TGTGCCAGCACAACAGAAGTGAACACTGAAGCTTTCTTT
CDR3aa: CASTTEVNTEAFF

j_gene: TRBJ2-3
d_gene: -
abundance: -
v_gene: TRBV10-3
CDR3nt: TGTGCCATCAGTGATCGGAGTGGTGGCACAGATACGCAGTATTTT
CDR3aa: CAISDRSGGTDTQYF

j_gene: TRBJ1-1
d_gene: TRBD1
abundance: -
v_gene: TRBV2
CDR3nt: TGTGCCAGCAGTAGAGGACAGGGGGGAACTGAAGCTTTCTTT
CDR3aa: CASSRGQGGTEAFF

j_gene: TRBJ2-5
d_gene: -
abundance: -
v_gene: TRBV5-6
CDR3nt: TGTGCCAGCAGCTTAGCCGCAGAGACCCAGTACTTC
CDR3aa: CASSLAAETQYF

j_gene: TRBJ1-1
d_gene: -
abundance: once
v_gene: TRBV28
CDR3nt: TGTGCCAGCAGTTTAGCAGGGTTTGGTCACCGAGAAGCTTTCTTT
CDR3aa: CASSLAGFGHREAFF

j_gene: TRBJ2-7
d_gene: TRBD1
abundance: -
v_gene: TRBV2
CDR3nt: TGTGCCAGCAGTGAGTTCGGGACAGGGGGCCAATACGAGCAGTACTTC
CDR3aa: CASSEFGTGGQYEQYF

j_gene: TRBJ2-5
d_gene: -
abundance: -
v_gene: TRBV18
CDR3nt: TGTGCCAGCTCACTGCTCCCCACAGGAGGGTGGGAGACCCAGTACTTC
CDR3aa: CASSLLPTGGWETQYF

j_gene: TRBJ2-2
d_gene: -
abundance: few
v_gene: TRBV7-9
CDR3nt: TGTGCCAGCAGCTTATACACCGGGGAGCTGTTTTTT
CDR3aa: CASSLYTGELFF

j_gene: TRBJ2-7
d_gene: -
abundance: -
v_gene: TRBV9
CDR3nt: TGTGCCAGCAGCGTAGGCCCAGCGACTTCCTACGAGCAGTACTTC
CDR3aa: CASSVGPATSYEQYF

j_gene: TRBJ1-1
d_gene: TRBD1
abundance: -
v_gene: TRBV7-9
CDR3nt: TGTGCCAGCAGCCGAAAACAGGGGACTGAAGCTTTCTTT
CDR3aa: CASSRKQGTEAFF

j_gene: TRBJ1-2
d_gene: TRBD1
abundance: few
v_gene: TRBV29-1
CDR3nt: TGCAGCGCAGTCTTTCGACAGGGCGTTGGCTACACCTTC
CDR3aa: CSAVFRQGVGYTF